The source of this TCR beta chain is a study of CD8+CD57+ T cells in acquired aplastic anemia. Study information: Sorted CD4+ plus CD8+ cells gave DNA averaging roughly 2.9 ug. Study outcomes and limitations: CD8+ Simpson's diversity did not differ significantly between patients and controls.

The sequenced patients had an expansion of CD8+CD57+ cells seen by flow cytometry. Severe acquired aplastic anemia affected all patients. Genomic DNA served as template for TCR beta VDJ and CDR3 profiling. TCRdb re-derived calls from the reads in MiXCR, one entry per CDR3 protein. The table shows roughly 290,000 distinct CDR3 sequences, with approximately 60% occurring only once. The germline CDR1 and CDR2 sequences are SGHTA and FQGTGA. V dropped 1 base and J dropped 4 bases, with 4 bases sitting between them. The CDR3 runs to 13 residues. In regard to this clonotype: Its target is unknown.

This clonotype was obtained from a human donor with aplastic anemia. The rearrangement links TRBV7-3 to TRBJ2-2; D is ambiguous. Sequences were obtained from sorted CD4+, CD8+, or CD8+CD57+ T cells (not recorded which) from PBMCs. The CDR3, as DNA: TGTGCCAGCAGCTTAATGGGCACCGGGGAGCTGTTTTTT. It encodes CASSLMGTGELFF.